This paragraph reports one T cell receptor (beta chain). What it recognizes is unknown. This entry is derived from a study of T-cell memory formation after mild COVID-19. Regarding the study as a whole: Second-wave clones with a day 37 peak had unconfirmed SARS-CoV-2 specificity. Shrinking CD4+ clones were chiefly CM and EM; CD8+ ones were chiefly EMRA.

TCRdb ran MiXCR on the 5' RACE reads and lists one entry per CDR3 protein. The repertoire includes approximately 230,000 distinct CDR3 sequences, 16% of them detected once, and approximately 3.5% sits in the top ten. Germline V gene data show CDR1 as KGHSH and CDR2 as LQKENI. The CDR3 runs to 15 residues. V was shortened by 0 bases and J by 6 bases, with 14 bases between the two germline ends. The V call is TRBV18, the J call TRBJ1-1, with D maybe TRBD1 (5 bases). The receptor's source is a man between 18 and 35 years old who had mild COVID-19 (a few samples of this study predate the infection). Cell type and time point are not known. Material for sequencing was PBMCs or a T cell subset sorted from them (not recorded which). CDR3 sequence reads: CASSPPLGGEAEAFF. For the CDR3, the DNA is TGTGCCAGCTCACCACCGTTGGGGGGTGAAGCTGAAGCTTTCTTT.